The 17 T cell receptor beta chains below were found in one sample sequenced in a study of blood T cell repertoires in COVID-19. Sequencing was performed with immunoSEQ multiplex PCR; in TCRdb, only in-frame clones are kept and a portion is missing. This table has under 150,000 clones, around 86% appearing once. Sample: peripheral blood. Receptors originate from a woman aged 55-70 years with active or convalescent COVID-19.

The J gene is TRBJ2-3, the V gene TRBV4-1, with 9 bases that match TRBD1. From germline, CDR1 is MGHRA and CDR2 YSYEKL. The V gene end was trimmed by 4 bases and the J gene end by 4 bases; junction bases not matched to a gene: 6. The CDR3 is 15 residues long. The CDR3 coding sequence is TGCGCCAGCAGCCTCGGACAGGGGAGGGCAGATACGCAGTATTTT. This translates into CASSLGQGRADTQYF.

This rearrangement joins TRBV19 to TRBJ1-6; 8 nucleotides match TRBD1. This CDR3 comprises 15 residues. The trim removed 5 bases at V and 8 bases at J, leaving 8 bases unmatched. Per the germline V gene, CDR1 is LNHDA and CDR2 is SQIVND (reference sequence). For the CDR3, the DNA is TGTGCCAGTAGTGCCGACAGGGGAGCGGATTCACCCCTCCACTTT. The encoded protein is CASSADRGADSPLHF. The full variable domain, in which reference TRBV19 and TRBJ1-6 provide the parts outside the CDR3, is DGGITQSPKYLFRKEGQNVTLSCEQNLNHDAMYWYRQDPGQGLRLIYYSQIVNDFQKGDIAEGYSVSREKKESFPLTVTSAQKNPTAFYLCASSADRGADSPLHFGNGTRLTVT.

V and J are TRBV9 and TRBJ2-1, with D hard to call. The CDR3 is 13 residues long. Germline CDR1 and CDR2: SGDLS and YYNGEE. Trimming stripped 4 bases from V and 6 bases from J, with 11 bases between. The CDR3: CASSFREVNEQFF. The CDR3 coding sequence is TGTGCCAGCAGCTTCCGAGAGGTCAATGAGCAGTTCTTC.

The V gene is TRBV11-2, the J gene TRBJ2-1, with D perhaps TRBD2 (6 bases). V was trimmed by 0 bases and J by 7 bases, leaving 13 bases between them. Per the germline V gene, CDR1 is SGHAT and CDR2 is FQNNGV. This CDR3 spans 15 amino acids. The CDR3 bases are TGTGCCAGCAGCTTAGATACGGGAGTCTGGAATGAGCAGTTCTTC. Encoded protein: CASSLDTGVWNEQFF.

The CDR3 coding sequence is TGTGCCAGCAGCCTCGAGGGCTTCGCGGACACTGAAGCTTTCTTT. Its protein is CASSLEGFADTEAFF. V usage is TRBV11-2 and J usage is TRBJ1-1, with no clear D. The CDR3 loop spans 15 amino acids. Germline V CDR1 and CDR2: SGHAT, FQNNGV. The V and J ends lost 5 bases and 3 bases respectively, with 16 bases between them.

This chain joins TRBV5-1 and TRBJ1-4; perhaps TRBD1 as D (5 bases). This CDR3 spans 16 amino acids. The ends were cut back, 4 bases at V and 6 bases at J, with 19 bases in the middle. Germline V CDR1 and CDR2: SGHRS, YFSETQ. The CDR3, as DNA: TGCGCCAGCAGCAGGACGACAGTCTCGGCAGATGAAAAACTGTTTTTT. It encodes CASSRTTVSADEKLFF.

A single count supports this clone. The chain uses TRBV19 and TRBJ1-5, with TRBD1 matching 9 bases. The trim removed 7 bases at V and 7 bases at J, leaving 5 bases unmatched. The CDR3 has 13 amino acids. Germline CDR1 and CDR2: LNHDA and SQIVND (reference sequence). This chain's CDR3 is CASTGTGLQPQHF. The CDR3 region has the DNA TGTGCCAGTACCGGGACAGGGCTCCAGCCCCAGCATTTT.

DNA for the CDR3: TGTGCCAGTAGTATAACCAGGGTTAGCAATCAGCCCCAGCATTTT. Translated: CASSITRVSNQPQHF. The chain links TRBV19 to TRBJ1-5; D perhaps matches TRBD1 (5 bases). Deletions cut 2 bases from V and 0 bases from J, with 8 bases between. Looked up from germline, CDR1 is LNHDA and CDR2 is SQIVND (reference sequence). The CDR3 sequence is 15 residues long.

This rearrangement joins TRBV6-1 to TRBJ2-5; tentatively, D is TRBD2 (6 bases). Per the germline V gene, CDR1 is MNHNS and CDR2 is SASEGT. V shed 2 bases and J shed 3 bases, with 22 bases lying between them. The CDR3 consists of 18 residues. The CDR3 DNA reads TGTGCCAGCAGTGAAAGGCGGGGACGCGGGGCTTACAAAGAGACCCAGTACTTC. It is translated as CASSERRGRGAYKETQYF.

This chain uses TRBV29-1 with TRBJ1-4, with D perhaps matching TRBD1 (5 bases). Trimming left V 0 bases short and J 0 bases short, with 14 bases between. The germline V gene has CDR1 SQVTM and CDR2 ANQGSEA. The CDR3 covers 17 residues. DNA of the CDR3: TGCAGCGTTGAAGAGGTCGGCAGGGAGGCAACTAATGAAAAACTGTTTTTT. It is translated as CSVEEVGREATNEKLFF.

This sequence joins TRBV6-1 and TRBJ1-1, with D hard to call. This CDR3 has 17 residues. The V gene's germline CDR1 is MNHNS and CDR2 SASEGT. The germline V and J ends were trimmed by 2 bases and 0 bases, with 16 bases remaining between them. DNA of the CDR3: TGTGCCAGCAGTGAATCCCCGAGACGGAGGATGAACACTGAAGCTTTCTTT. Its translation: CASSESPRRRMNTEAFF.

The chain carries TRBV6-2 or TRBV6-3 and TRBJ2-7; 7 nucleotides align to TRBD2. After removal of 6 bases from V and 3 bases from J, the junction contained 8 bases not matched to a gene. This CDR3 has 14 amino acids. Germline CDR1 is MNHEY and CDR2 is SVGEGT. The CDR3 spells CASSWGGSIYEQYF. In DNA form, the CDR3 reads TGTGCCAGCAGCTGGGGGGGGTCAATCTACGAGCAGTACTTC.

This sequence joins TRBV19 and TRBJ2-1; 12 bases match TRBD2. The V and J ends lost 5 bases and 6 bases, in that order; junction bases with no gene match: 5. The CDR3 is 15 residues long. Germline V gives CDR1 LNHDA, CDR2 SQIVND (reference sequence). The CDR3 coding sequence is TGTGCCAGTAGTCCTAGCGGGGGGGCCATCAATGAGCAGTTCTTC. It yields the protein CASSPSGGAINEQFF.

This clone appeared a few times. The V gene is TRBV5-1, the J gene TRBJ1-1; TRBD1 might be the D (5 bases). Trimming stripped 0 bases from V and 8 bases from J, with 17 bases between. CDR3 size: 15 residues. Germline CDR1 and CDR2: SGHRS and YFSETQ. The CDR3 is CASSLAGRGSLEAFF. CDR3 coding DNA: TGCGCCAGCAGCTTGGCGGGGAGGGGAAGCTTAGAAGCTTTCTTT.

This clone was detected a few times. This chain connects TRBV30 to TRBJ1-2; possibly TRBD1 for D (6 bases). V dropped 3 bases and J dropped 1 base, with 18 bases sitting between them. The germline V gene encodes CDR1 GTSNPN and CDR2 SVGIG (reference sequence). The CDR3 contains 16 residues. For the CDR3, the DNA is TGTGCCTGGAGGGGCCGGGGGGCGCTTCTTAACTATGGCTACACCTTC. Translation gives CAWRGRGALLNYGYTF.

The rearrangement uses TRBV5-1 and TRBJ1-1, with 8 bases that match TRBD1. V lost 1 base, J lost 4 bases, and 3 bases stayed unmatched. This CDR3 contains 14 residues. Germline loops: CDR1 SGHRS, CDR2 YFSETQ. CDR3 sequence reads: CASSLSTGGTEAFF. CDR3 sequence (DNA): TGCGCCAGCAGCTTGTCCACAGGGGGCACTGAAGCTTTCTTT.

By share, this clone counts as medium-sized. The J gene is TRBJ1-1, the V gene TRBV9; 8 positions match TRBD1. The J segment lost 5 bases and the V segment lost 3 bases, leaving 15 bases of the junction unmatched. In germline, CDR1 is SGDLS, CDR2 YYNGEE. This CDR3 is built from 17 residues. Here the CDR3 DNA reads TGTGCCAGCAGCGCCCGATCCCCAGGGGGCGCCAGGACTGAAGCTTTCTTT. As protein: CASSARSPGGARTEAFF. The full variable domain, rest sourced from reference TRBV9 and TRBJ1-1, is DSGVTQTPKHLITATGQRVTLRCSPRSGDLSVYWYQQSLDQGLQFLIQYYNGEERAKGNILERFSAQQFPDLHSELNLSSLELGDSALYFCASSARSPGGARTEAFFGQGTRLTVV.